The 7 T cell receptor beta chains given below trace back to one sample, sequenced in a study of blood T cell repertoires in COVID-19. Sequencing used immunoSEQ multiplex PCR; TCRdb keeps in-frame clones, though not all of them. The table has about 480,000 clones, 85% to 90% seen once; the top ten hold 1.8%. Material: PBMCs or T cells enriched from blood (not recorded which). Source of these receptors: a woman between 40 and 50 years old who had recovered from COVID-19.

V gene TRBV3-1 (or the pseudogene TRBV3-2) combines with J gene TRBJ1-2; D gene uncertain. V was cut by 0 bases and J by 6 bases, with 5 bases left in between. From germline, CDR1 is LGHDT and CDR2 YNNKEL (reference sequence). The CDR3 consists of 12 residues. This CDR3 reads CASSQERDGYTF. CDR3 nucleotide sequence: TGTGCCAGCAGCCAAGAGAGGGATGGCTACACCTTC.

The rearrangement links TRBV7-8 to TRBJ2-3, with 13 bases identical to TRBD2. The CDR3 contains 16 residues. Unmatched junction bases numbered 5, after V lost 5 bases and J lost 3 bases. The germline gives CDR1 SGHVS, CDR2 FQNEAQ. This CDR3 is CASSEGLAGRTDTQYF. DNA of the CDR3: TGTGCCAGCAGCGAGGGACTAGCGGGACGGACAGATACGCAGTATTTT.

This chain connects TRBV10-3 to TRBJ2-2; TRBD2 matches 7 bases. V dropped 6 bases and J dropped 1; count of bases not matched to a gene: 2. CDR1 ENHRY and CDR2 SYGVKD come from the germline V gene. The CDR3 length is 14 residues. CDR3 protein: CAIRERENTGELFF. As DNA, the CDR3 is TGTGCCATCAGGGAGCGGGAGAACACCGGGGAGCTGTTTTTT.

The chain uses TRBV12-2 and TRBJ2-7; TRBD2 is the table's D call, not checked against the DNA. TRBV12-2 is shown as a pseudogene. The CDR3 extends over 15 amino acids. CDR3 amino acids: CASRFSGDPNYEQYF. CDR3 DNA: TGTGCAAGTCGCTTCTCGGGAGACCCCAACTACGAGCAGTACTTC.

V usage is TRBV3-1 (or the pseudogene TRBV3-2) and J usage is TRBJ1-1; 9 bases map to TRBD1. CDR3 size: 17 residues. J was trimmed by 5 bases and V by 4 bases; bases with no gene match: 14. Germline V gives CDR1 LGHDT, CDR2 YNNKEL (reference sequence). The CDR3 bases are TGTGCCAGCAGCCCGAAAAAATCGGGACAGGGAGGGACTGAAGCTTTCTTT. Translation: CASSPKKSGQGGTEAFF.

This CDR3 reads CASSISILGSGQLINQPQHF. The CDR3 region has the DNA TGTGCCAGTAGTATCAGTATCCTAGGAAGTGGACAGTTAATCAATCAGCCCCAGCATTTT. The chain has TRBV19 and TRBJ1-5; a possible D gene is TRBD1 (6 bases). V was clipped by 3 bases and J by 3 bases, with 27 bases between them. This CDR3 is built from 20 residues. Germline CDR1 and CDR2: LNHDA and SQIVND (reference sequence).

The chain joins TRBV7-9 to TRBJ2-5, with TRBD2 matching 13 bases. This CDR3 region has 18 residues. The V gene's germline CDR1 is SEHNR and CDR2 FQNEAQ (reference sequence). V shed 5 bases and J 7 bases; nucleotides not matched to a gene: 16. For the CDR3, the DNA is TGTGCCAGCAGCATCCTACTAGCGGGAGGGCCCGTCGGGACGACCCAGTACTTC. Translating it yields CASSILLAGGPVGTTQYF.